This TCR beta chain was sequenced for a study of cytomegalovirus exposure and HLA in healthy donors. Broader study findings: Using a false discovery rate of 0.05, a later analysis showed that around 16,000 TCR beta sequences were associated with HLA alleles.

With 60 Vbeta and 13 Jbeta primers, the PCR was carried out. Measured with immunoSEQ multiplex PCR; TCRdb has only the in-frame clones, and not every one. In the table there are over 150,000 clones, more than 65% of which are singletons. Germline V gene data show CDR1 as SGHNT and CDR2 as YYREEE (reference sequence). V trimming: 4 bases; J trimming: 4 bases; junction bases outside the gene matches: 14. This CDR3 comprises 17 residues. In the case of this clone: What it recognizes is unknown.

Sequences were obtained from PBMCs. The source of this sequence is a woman aged 45 to 65 in good health and CMV-seronegative. The V and J genes are TRBV5-4 and TRBJ2-5; 9 bases are shared with TRBD1. In nucleotides, the CDR3 is TGTGCCAGCAGCCCGGGGGGACAGGGCCGTGGGGGAGAGACCCAGTACTTC. This gives the protein CASSPGGQGRGGETQYF. Full variable domain (outside the CDR3, taken from reference TRBV5-4 and TRBJ2-5): ETGVTQSPTHLIKTRGQQVTLRCSSQSGHNTVSWYQQALGQGPQFIFQYYREEENGRGNFPPRFSGLQFPNYSSELNVNALELDDSALYLCASSPGGQGRGGETQYFGPGTRLLVL.